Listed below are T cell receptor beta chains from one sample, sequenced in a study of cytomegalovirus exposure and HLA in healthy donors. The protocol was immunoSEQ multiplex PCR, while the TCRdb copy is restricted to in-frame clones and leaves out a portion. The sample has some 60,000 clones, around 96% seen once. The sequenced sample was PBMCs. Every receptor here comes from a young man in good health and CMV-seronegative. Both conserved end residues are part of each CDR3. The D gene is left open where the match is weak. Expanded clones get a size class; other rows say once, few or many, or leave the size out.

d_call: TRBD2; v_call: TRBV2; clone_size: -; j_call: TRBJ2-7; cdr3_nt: TGTGCCAGCAGGAGTGGACTAGCGGTAACCTACGAGCAGTACTTC; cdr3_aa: CASRSGLAVTYEQYF
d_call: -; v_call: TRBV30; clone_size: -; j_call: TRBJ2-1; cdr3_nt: TGTGCCTGGACCTCTAGCAATGAGCAGTTCTTC; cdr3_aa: CAWTSSNEQFF
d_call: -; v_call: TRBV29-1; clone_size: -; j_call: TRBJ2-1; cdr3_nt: TGCAGCGTTGAGGACAGGGACTACTACAATGAGCAGTTCTTC; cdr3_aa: CSVEDRDYYNEQFF
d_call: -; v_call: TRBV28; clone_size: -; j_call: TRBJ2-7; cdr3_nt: TGTGCCAGCAGTTTTGACGGGCCCGGAGGGCAGGGATACGAGCAGTACTTC; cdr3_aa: CASSFDGPGGQGYEQYF
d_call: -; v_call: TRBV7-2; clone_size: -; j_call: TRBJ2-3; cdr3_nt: TGTGCCAGCAAGCTTACTATTAAAGGCACAGATACGCAGTATTTT; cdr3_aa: CASKLTIKGTDTQYF
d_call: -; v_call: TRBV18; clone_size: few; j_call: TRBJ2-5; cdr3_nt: TGTGCCAGCTCACCAATCCCAGAAGAGACCCAGTACTTC; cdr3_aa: CASSPIPEETQYF
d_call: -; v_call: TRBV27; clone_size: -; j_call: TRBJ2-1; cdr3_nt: TGTGCCAGCAGTTCCGCCGGGAATGAGCAGTTCTTC; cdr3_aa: CASSSAGNEQFF
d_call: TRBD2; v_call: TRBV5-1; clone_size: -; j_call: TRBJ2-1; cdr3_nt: TGCGCCAGCAGCCGGACTAGCGGGACCCAAAGCTCCTACAATGAGCAGTTCTTC; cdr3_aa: CASSRTSGTQSSYNEQFF
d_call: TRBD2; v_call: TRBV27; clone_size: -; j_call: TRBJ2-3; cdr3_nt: TGTGCCAGCATGGGACTAGGACCTAGCACAGATACGCAGTATTTT; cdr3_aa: CASMGLGPSTDTQYF
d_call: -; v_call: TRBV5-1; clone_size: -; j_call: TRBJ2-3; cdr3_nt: TGCGCCAGCAGCATAACACAGATAAGCACAGATACGCAGTATTTT; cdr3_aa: CASSITQISTDTQYF
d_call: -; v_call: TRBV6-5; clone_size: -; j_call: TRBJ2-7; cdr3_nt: TGTGCCAGCAGCCCCGACAGGAACTACGAGCAGTACTTC; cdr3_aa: CASSPDRNYEQYF
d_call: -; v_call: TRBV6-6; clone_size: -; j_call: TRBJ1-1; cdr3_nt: TGTGCCAGCAGTTACTCGAAGCGGTGGAGGACTGAAGCTTTCTTT; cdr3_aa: CASSYSKRWRTEAFF
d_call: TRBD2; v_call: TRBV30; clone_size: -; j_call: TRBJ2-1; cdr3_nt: TGTGCCTGGAGTATCGGACTAGCGGGATACAATGAGCAGTTCTTC; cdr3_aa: CAWSIGLAGYNEQFF
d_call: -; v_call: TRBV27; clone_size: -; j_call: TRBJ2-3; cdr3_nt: TGTGCCAGCAGTTTCCTGAGAGGGATCAGATCAGATACGCAGTATTTT; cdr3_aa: CASSFLRGIRSDTQYF
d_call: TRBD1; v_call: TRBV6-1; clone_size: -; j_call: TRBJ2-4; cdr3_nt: TGTGCCAGCAGTGGGGACAGGCAGTACTTC; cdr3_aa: CASSGDRQYF
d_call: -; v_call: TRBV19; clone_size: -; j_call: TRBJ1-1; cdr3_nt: TGTGCCAGTAGTATTCACCCTCGGGGAGACACTGAAGCTTTCTTT; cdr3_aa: CASSIHPRGDTEAFF
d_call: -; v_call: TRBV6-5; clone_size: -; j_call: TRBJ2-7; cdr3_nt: TGTGCCAGCAGGCCCCCGGGTCTGGACGAGCAGTACTTC; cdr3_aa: CASRPPGLDEQYF
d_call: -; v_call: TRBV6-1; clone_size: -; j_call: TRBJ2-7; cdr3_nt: TGTGCCAGCAGTCTTGTTAGGGGTACCTACGAGCAGTACTTC; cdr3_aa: CASSLVRGTYEQYF
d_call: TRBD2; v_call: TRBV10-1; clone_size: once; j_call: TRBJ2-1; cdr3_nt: TGCGCCAGCAGTGACAGTGTAGCGGGACGTGATGAGCAGTTCTTC; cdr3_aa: CASSDSVAGRDEQFF
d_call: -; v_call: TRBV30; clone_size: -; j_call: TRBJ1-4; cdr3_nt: TGTGCCGGAGGGGTTTTTAATGAAAAACTGTTTTTT; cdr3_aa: CAGGVFNEKLFF
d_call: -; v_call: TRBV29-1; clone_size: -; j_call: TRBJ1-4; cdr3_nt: TGCAGCGTTGAAGATGGGGGGGGAAGAGAAAAACTGTTTTTT; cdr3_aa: CSVEDGGGREKLFF
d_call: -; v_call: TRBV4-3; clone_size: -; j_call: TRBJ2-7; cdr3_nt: TGCGCCAGCAGCCAAGGTGGCGGTAGCTTCTACGAGCAGTACTTC; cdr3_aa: CASSQGGGSFYEQYF
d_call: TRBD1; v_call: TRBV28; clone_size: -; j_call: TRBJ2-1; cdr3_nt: TGTGCCAGCAGTTTAGACCGGGACAGGGTCGGCAATGAGCAGTTCTTC; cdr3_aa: CASSLDRDRVGNEQFF
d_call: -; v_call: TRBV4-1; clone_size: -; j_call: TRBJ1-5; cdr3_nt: TGCGCCAGCAGCCATGGACAAAGCAATCAGCCCCAGCATTTT; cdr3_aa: CASSHGQSNQPQHF
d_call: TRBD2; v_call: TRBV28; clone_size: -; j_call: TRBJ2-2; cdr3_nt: TGTGCCAGCAGTACCGGACTAGCCGGGGAGCTGTTTTTT; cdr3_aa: CASSTGLAGELFF
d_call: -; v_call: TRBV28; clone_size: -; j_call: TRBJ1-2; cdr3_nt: TGTGCCAGCAAGCAGGGAGGGTATGGCTACACCTTC; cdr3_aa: CASKQGGYGYTF
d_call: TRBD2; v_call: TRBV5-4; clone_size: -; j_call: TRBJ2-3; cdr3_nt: TGTGCCAGCAGCTTGGGACTAGCGGGAGCCGATACGCAGTATTTT; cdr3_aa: CASSLGLAGADTQYF
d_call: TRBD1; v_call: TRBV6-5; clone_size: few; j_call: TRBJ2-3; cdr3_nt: TGTGCCAGCACAGATGGACAGGGCACAGATACGCAGTATTTT; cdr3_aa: CASTDGQGTDTQYF
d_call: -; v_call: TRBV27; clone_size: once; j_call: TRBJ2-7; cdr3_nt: TGTGCCAGCAGTTCTCACCTAGCCATCTACGAGCAGTACTTC; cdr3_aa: CASSSHLAIYEQYF
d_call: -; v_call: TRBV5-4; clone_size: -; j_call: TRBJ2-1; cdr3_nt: TGTGCCAGCAGCTTATTCGGGAGCTCCTACAATGAGCAGTTCTTC; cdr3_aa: CASSLFGSSYNEQFF
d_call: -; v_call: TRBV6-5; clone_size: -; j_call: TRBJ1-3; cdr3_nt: TGTGCCAGCAGTTACTCGAGTGGAAACACCATATATTTT; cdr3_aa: CASSYSSGNTIYF
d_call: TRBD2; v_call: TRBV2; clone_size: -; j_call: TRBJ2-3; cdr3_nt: TGTGCCAGCAGTGGGACTAGCGGGACTGTAATTGGAGGAGATACGCAGTATTTT; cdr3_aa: CASSGTSGTVIGGDTQYF
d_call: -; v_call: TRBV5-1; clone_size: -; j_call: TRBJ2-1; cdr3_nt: TGCGCCAGCAGCTACGGGACTTCCTACAATGAGCAGTTCTTC; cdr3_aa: CASSYGTSYNEQFF
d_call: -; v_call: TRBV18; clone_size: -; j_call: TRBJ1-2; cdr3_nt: TGTGCCAGCTCACCACGGGCACAGGGCGTAGGCTACACCTTC; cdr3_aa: CASSPRAQGVGYTF
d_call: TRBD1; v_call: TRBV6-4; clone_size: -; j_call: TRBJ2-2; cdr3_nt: TGTGCCAGCAGTGAAACAGGGGGCTGGGACACCGGGGAGCTGTTTTTT; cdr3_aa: CASSETGGWDTGELFF
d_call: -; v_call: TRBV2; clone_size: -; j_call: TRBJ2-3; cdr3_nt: TGTGCCAGCAGGCGGAGGGGTGATACGCAGTATTTT; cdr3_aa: CASRRRGDTQYF
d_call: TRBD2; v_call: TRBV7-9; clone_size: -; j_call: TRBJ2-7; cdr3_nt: TGTGCCAGCAGCCCTCCGGGGACTACCTACGAGCAGTACTTC; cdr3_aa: CASSPPGTTYEQYF
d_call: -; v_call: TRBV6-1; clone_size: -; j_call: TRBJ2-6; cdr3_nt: TGTGCCAGCAGTGAACGTCCCCCTGGGGCCAACGTCCTGACTTTC; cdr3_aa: CASSERPPGANVLTF
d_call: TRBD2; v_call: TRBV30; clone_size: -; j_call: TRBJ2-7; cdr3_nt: TGTGCCTGGAGTTCCCAAATAGTGTTTGGCGGGAGTTCCTACGAGCAGTACTTC; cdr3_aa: CAWSSQIVFGGSSYEQYF
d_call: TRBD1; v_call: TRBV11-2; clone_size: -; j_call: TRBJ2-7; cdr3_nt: TGTGCCAGCACTCGATTCGGGGGGACAGGGGAGGTGTACGAGCAGTACTTC; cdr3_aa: CASTRFGGTGEVYEQYF
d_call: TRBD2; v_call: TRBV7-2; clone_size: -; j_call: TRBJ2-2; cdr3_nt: TGTGCCAGCAGCTTAGCGCCTAGACTAGCAGATCCCGGGGAGCTGTTTTTT; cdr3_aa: CASSLAPRLADPGELFF
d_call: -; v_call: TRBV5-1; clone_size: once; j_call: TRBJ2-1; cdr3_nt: TGCGCCAGCAGCTTGATGGAGCCTGACAATGAGCAGTTCTTC; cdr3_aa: CASSLMEPDNEQFF
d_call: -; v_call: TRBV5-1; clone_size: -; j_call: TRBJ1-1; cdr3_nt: TGCGCCAGCAGCTTTGACCGGGGGGGGGCTTTCTTT; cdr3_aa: CASSFDRGGAFF
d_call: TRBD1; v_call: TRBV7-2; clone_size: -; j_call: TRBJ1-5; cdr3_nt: TGTGCCAGCAGCTCACTCCGGACAGGGGATCAGCCCCAGCATTTT; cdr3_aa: CASSSLRTGDQPQHF
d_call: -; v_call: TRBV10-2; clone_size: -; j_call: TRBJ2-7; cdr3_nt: TGCGCCAGCAGGGGAGTCGCCTACGAGCAGTACTTC; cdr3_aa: CASRGVAYEQYF